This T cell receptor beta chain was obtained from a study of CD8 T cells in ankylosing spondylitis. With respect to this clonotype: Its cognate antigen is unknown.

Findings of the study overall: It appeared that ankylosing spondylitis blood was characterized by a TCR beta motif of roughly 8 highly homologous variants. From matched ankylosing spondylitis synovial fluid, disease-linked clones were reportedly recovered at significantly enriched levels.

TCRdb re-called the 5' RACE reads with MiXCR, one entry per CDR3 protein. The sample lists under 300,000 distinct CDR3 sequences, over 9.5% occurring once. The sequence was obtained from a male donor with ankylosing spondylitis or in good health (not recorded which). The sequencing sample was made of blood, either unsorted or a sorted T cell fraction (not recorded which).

CDR3 loop: CSAGASGSGYEQFF. The CDR3 nucleotides read TGCAGTGCTGGGGCTAGCGGGAGTGGATATGAGCAGTTCTTC. J is TRBJ2-1 and V is TRBV20-1; 10 bases agree with TRBD2. V shed 5 bases and J 8 bases; nucleotides not matched to a gene: 9. This CDR3 comprises 14 residues. Germline V gene lookup returns CDR1 DFQATT and CDR2 SNEGSKA (reference sequence).